This T cell receptor (beta chain) was identified in a study of T cell responses to AZD1222 COVID-19 vaccine. Findings and caveats of the study: Nearly half of spike-specific TCRs reportedly go after variant regions that carry no mutations. Most donors were white British and more were female, and clonal diversity was possibly underestimated.

The table came from immunoSEQ multiplex PCR; TCRdb's copy has only in-frame clones and leaves some out. Found here are 100,000 to 150,000 clones, 80% to 90% of them singletons; the top ten hold around 3.3%. Worth noting for this clone: Its antigen is not identified.

Looked up from germline, CDR1 is SGHAT and CDR2 is FQNNGV. CDR3 length: 16 amino acids. Losses at the gene ends were 0 bases for V and 3 bases for J; bases not matched to a gene: 7. The TCR originated in an adult in good health. The material sequenced was peripheral blood, taken on day 0 of AZD1222 vaccination. The J gene is TRBJ2-7, the V gene TRBV11-2; 8 positions agree with TRBD1. CDR3 sequence (DNA): TGTGCCAGCAGCTTAGATCTCGGCGACAGGGGCTACGAGCAGTACTTC. Its translation: CASSLDLGDRGYEQYF.